This T cell receptor (beta chain) appears in the sequencing data of a study of blood T cells in healthy people across ages. This clonotype appeared once. Its antigen is currently unknown. General study findings and limits: The authors considered diversity estimates from one million T cells to be underestimates. The recorded TCR beta diversity per million T cells decreased in a roughly linear manner with age. Strong correlation was found linking TCR beta diversity to naive T cell percentage.

Combining a sample-barcoded 5' primer with a J-beta primer mix, a second PCR ran for about 7 to 12 cycles. Unique molecular identifiers of 12 random nucleotides labeled each cDNA. TCRdb ran MiXCR on the 5' RACE reads and lists one entry per CDR3 protein. This table holds fewer than 1,000,000 distinct CDR3 sequences, more than 35% found once. This sequence was found in a man older than 75 in good health. The sample taken for sequencing was blood.

The CDR3 is CASREGHSLNTEAFF. The CDR3 DNA reads TGCGCCAGCAGGGAGGGACACTCCTTGAACACTGAAGCTTTCTTT. The chain joins TRBV5-1 to TRBJ1-1; TRBD1 is a possible D gene (6 bases). The germline V gene encodes CDR1 SGHRS and CDR2 YFSETQ. The CDR3 has 15 residues. V lost 5 bases and J lost 0, with 14 bases in between.